The 14 T cell receptor beta chains below were found in one sample sequenced in a study of technical replicates of blood from several donors. Sequencing was performed with immunoSEQ multiplex PCR; in TCRdb, only in-frame clones are kept and a portion is missing. The data hold some 57,000 clones, with 97% observed a single time. Material: T cells isolated from PBMCs. The receptors originated from a human donor in good health.

This chain links TRBV10-3 with TRBJ1-2; TRBD1 aligns across 8 bases. With V trimmed by 6 bases and J by 3 bases, 3 bases remained unmatched. CDR3 length equals 13 residues. Germline values: CDR1 ENHRY, CDR2 SYGVKD. The CDR3 reads CAIRTGGYYGYTF. CDR3 sequence (DNA): TGTGCCATCAGAACAGGGGGATACTATGGCTACACCTTC.

This clone came up once. The chain combines TRBV5-1 with TRBJ2-7, with 8 bases fitting TRBD1. CDR1 and CDR2 from the germline V gene are SGHRS and YFSETQ. The CDR3 spans 17 residues. V lost 0 bases and J lost 6; bases outside the gene matches: 14. The chain's CDR3 is CASSLGFSGTGVAEQYF. The CDR3 coding sequence is TGCGCCAGCAGCTTGGGCTTCTCCGGGACAGGAGTTGCCGAGCAGTACTTC.

The CDR3 DNA reads as TGTGCCAGCAGCCTAGGACAGGGGGCGAATTACCTCTACGAGCAGTACTTC. Its protein product is CASSLGQGANYLYEQYF. The rearrangement joins TRBV5-4 to TRBJ2-7; 11 bases map to TRBD1. The CDR3 runs 17 residues. The germline CDR1 and CDR2 sequences are SGHNT and YYREEE (reference sequence). J was trimmed by 3 bases and V by 4 bases; bases with no gene match: 12.

The rearrangement joins TRBV30 to TRBJ2-7, with 9 nucleotides matching TRBD2. Trimming took 3 bases from V and 1 from J; bases not matched to a gene: 19. The germline CDR1 and CDR2 sequences are GTSNPN and SVGIG (reference sequence). The CDR3 has 19 residues. The DNA for the CDR3 is TGTGCCTGGAGATCTCCGGGACTAGCACCTATGATCCCGTCCTACGAGCAGTACTTC. Protein product: CAWRSPGLAPMIPSYEQYF. Based on the CDR3 plus reference TRBV30 and TRBJ2-7, the full variable domain is SQTIHQWPATLVQPVGSPLSLECTVEGTSNPNLYWYRQAAGRGLQLLFYSVGIGQISSEVPQNLSASRPQDRQFILSSKKLLLSDSGFYLCAWRSPGLAPMIPSYEQYFGPGTRLTVT.

V gene TRBV10-3 combines with J gene TRBJ2-3; D is unresolved. From germline, CDR1 is ENHRY and CDR2 SYGVKD. V was shortened by 2 bases and J by 2 bases, with 8 bases between the two germline ends. The length of the CDR3 is 14 residues. The CDR3 DNA sequence: TGTGCCATCAGTGAGGTCCCGGTCACAGATACGCAGTATTTT. Translation: CAISEVPVTDTQYF.

The chain joins TRBV5-6 to TRBJ2-1, with D uncertain. Trimming took 1 base from V and 9 from J, leaving 20 bases between them. CDR3 length: 16 residues. CDR1 is SGHDT, CDR2 YYEEEE, per germline. Here the CDR3 DNA reads TGTGCCAGCAGCTTGTATCAATTCGTCGGAGAGACTGAGCAGTTCTTC. As protein: CASSLYQFVGETEQFF.

V gene TRBV28 combines with J gene TRBJ2-2, with a possible D match to TRBD1 (8 bases). Germline V CDR1 and CDR2: MDHEN, SYDVKM. CDR3 length equals 14 residues. V lost 7 bases to trimming and J lost 7 bases, with 16 bases between them. CDR3 region: CASKAGQDSGELFF. As DNA, the CDR3 is TGTGCCAGCAAAGCGGGACAGGACAGCGGGGAGCTGTTTTTT.

The chain links TRBV6-4 to TRBJ1-2; 11 nucleotides align to TRBD1. The CDR3 totals 15 residues. J lost 4 bases, V lost 6 bases, and 7 bases had no gene match. CDR1 and CDR2 from the germline V gene are MRHNA and SNTAGT. CDR3 bases: TGTGCCAGCAGCCCCAGGACAGGGGGCCCCTATGGCTACACCTTC. This translates into CASSPRTGGPYGYTF.

The chain has TRBV15 and TRBJ1-5, with D hard to call. CDR3 length equals 13 residues. V gave up 5 bases and J gave up 6 bases, with 11 bases separating them. Germline CDR1 LNHNV, CDR2 YYDKDF (reference sequence). The CDR3 region is CATSPGRGQPQHF. The CDR3 bases are TGTGCCACCAGCCCTGGGAGAGGTCAGCCCCAGCATTTT.

V is TRBV7-9 and J is TRBJ2-3, with D maybe TRBD2 (5 bases). V was pared by 2 bases and J by 0 bases, with 15 bases between. This CDR3 contains 17 residues. CDR1 SEHNR and CDR2 FQNEAQ come from the germline V gene (reference sequence). CDR3 in amino acids: CASSLPKNRGSTDTQYF. The DNA for the CDR3 is TGTGCCAGCAGCTTACCAAAAAACCGGGGAAGCACAGATACGCAGTATTTT.

The V gene is TRBV2, the J gene TRBJ2-2; weak D call: TRBD1 (5 bases). Germline V gene sequence: CDR1 SNHLY, CDR2 FYNNEI. Trimming removed 7 bases from V and 5 bases from J, with 11 bases in between. This CDR3 contains 13 residues. CDR3 protein: CASMRSGTGELFF. Written as DNA, the CDR3 is TGTGCCAGCATGAGGTCAGGGACCGGGGAGCTGTTTTTT.

This chain joins TRBV11-2 and TRBJ2-7, with 7 bases fitting TRBD1. Trimming removed 1 base from V and 1 base from J; junction bases left unmatched: 1. The CDR3 has 14 residues. Germline CDR1 is SGHAT and CDR2 is FQNNGV. The CDR3 region is CASSLAGQSYEQYF. DNA for the CDR3: TGTGCCAGCAGCTTAGCGGGACAGTCCTACGAGCAGTACTTC.

J is TRBJ2-7 and V is TRBV9; D is unresolved. The germline V gene encodes CDR1 SGDLS and CDR2 YYNGEE. The germline V and J ends were trimmed by 4 bases and 3 bases, with 14 bases remaining between them. CDR3 size: 14 residues. The CDR3 region is CASSPENSVYEQYF. The CDR3 region has the DNA TGTGCCAGCAGCCCTGAAAACTCCGTCTACGAGCAGTACTTC.

The sample holds a few counts of this clone. The V and J genes are TRBV2 and TRBJ1-2; D gene ambiguous. CDR1 and CDR2 (germline): SNHLY, FYNNEI. Trimming cost V 5 bases and J 3 bases, with 13 bases left between them. This CDR3 is built from 14 residues. In nucleotides, the CDR3 is TGTGCCAGCAGTCTGTCGGGAGGACACTATGGCTACACCTTC. This sequence encodes CASSLSGGHYGYTF.